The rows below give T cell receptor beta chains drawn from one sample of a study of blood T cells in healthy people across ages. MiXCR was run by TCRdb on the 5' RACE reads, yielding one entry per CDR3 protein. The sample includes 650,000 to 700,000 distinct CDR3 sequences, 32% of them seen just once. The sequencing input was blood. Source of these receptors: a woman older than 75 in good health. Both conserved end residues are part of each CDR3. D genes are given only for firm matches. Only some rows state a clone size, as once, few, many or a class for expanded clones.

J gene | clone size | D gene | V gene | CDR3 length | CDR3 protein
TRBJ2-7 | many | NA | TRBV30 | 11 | CALGGSYEQYF
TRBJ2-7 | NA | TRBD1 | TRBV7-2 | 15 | CASSSQTGGPYEQYF
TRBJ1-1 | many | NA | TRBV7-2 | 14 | CASSTQQDLTEAFF
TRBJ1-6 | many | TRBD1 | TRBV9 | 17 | CASSVGPGQGRNSPLHF
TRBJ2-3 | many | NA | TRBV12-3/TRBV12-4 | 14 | CASLKERAHRTQYF
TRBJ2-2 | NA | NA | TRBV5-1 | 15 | CASSPTTGGTGELFF
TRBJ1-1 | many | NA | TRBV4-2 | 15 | CASSQDPGPWAEAFF
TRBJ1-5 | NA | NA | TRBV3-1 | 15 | CASSPGRTDGQPQHF
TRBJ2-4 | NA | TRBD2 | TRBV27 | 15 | CASSLFGRAKNIQYF
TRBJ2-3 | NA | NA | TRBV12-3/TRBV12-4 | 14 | CASTIGVGTDTQYF
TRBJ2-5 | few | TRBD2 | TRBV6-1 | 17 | CASSQKRGGLRQETQYF
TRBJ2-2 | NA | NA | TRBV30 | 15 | CAWGRDGMNTGELFF
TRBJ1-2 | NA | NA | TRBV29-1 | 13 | CSAAQGLRYGYTF
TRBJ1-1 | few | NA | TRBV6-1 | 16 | CASSEAPGLVGTEAFF
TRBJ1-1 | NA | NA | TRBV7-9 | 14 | CASSREGGAYEAFF
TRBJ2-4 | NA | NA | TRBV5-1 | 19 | CASTQREGPFGTRKNIQYF
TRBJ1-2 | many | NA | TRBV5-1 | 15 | CASSQDSGGVIGYTF
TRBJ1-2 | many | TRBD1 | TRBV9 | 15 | CASSVAGPTGNGYTF
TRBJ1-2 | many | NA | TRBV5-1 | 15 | CASSLEQGHRRGYTF
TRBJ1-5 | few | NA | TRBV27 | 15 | CASSLTGEGNQPQHF
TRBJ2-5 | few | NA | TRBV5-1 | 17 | CASSLWPGTDIQETQYF
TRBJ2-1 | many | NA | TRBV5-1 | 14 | CASSLDSRDNEQFF
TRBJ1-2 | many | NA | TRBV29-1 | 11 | CSVDPGKGYTF
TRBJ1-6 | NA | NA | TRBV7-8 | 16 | CASSLGLRAGSSPLHF
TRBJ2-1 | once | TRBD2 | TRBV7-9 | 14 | CASTGTSGTNEQFF
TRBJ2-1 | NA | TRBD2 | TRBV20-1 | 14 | CSATSGSSYNEQFF
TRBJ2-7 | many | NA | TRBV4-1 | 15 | CASSQDGNRNYEQYF
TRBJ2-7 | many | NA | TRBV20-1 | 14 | CSARGSQSSYEQYF
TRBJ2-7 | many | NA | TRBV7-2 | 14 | CASSSGPRTYEQYF
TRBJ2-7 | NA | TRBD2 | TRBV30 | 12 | CAWNRGDLEQYF
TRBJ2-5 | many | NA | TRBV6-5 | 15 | CASSLGRGSDETQYF
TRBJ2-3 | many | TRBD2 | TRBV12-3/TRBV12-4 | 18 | CASSLAVGTSGGSHTQYF
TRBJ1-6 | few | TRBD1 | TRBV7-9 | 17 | CASSDRGGLSFDSPLHF
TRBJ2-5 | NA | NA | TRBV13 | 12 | CASSPRGGTQYF
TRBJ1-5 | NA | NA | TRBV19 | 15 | CATETGSEGNQPQHF
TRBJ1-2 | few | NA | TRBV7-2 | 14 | CASSSLQGLYGYTF
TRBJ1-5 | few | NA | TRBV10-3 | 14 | CAISDDDRNQPQHF
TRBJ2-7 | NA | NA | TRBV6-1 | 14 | CASSHRERSYEQYF
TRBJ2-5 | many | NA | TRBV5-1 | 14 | CASSSRLNQETQYF
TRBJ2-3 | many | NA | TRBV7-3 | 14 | CASSSRDVTDTQYF
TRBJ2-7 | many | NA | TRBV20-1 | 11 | CSALDGHEQYF
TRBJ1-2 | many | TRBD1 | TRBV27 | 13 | CASSSTGPYGYTF
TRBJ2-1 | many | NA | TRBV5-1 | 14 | CASSERGYNNEQFF
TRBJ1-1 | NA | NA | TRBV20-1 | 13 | CSARGVGFAEAFF
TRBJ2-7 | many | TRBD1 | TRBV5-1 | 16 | CASSRGLTGESYEQYF
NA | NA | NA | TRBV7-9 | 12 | CASSRGWGEQYF
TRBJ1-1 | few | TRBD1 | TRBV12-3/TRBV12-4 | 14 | CASSQTGGDTEAFF
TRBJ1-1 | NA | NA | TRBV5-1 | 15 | CASSLAGYQNTEAFF
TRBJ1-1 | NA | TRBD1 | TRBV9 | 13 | CASSVGTATEAFF
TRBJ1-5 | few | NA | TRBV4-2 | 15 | CASSQEDDTSLSQHF